These 21 T cell receptor beta chains originate from one sample sequenced in a study of blood T cell repertoires in COVID-19. Libraries were prepared by immunoSEQ multiplex PCR; TCRdb keeps only in-frame clonotypes and omits some of them. The table shows approximately 190,000 clones, with 70% to 90% occurring only once. The source material was peripheral blood. Receptors were obtained from a woman aged 40 to 50 who had recovered from COVID-19.

This rearrangement joins TRBV11-2 to TRBJ1-6, with D possibly TRBD1 on 6 matching bases. CDR3 size: 14 residues. V dropped 0 bases and J dropped 10 bases, with 10 bases sitting between them. CDR1 and CDR2 from the germline V gene are SGHAT and FQNNGV. Here the CDR3 DNA reads TGTGCCAGCAGCTTAGATTACAGGGAATCACCCCTCCACTTT. It encodes CASSLDYRESPLHF.

This chain uses TRBV6-6 with TRBJ1-5; tentative D call: TRBD1 (6 bases). The germline V gene encodes CDR1 MNHNY and CDR2 SVGAGI (reference sequence). CDR3 length equals 13 residues. Trimming removed 6 bases at V and 6 bases at J, with 12 bases between. The CDR3 nucleotides read TGTGCCAGCAGCAGGGGTCTGTCTCAGCCCCAGCATTTT. It encodes CASSRGLSQPQHF.

V usage is TRBV18 and J usage is TRBJ2-7, with D perhaps TRBD1 (5 bases). The CDR3 has 12 amino acids. The germline CDR1 and CDR2 sequences are KGHSH and LQKENI. Between the trimmed V and J ends, which lost 1 base and 5 bases, there was a span of 6 bases. The chain's CDR3 is CASSPRRDEQYF. The CDR3 DNA is TGTGCCAGCTCACCACGCAGGGACGAGCAGTACTTC.

This chain links TRBV30 with TRBJ2-2; TRBD2 might be the D (5 bases). From germline, CDR1 is GTSNPN and CDR2 SVGIG (reference sequence). CDR3 size: 15 residues. Trimming removed 0 bases from V and 3 bases from J, with 11 bases in between. The CDR3 DNA reads as TGTGCCTGGAGTGTACGGTCGGGATACACCGGGGAGCTGTTTTTT. This gives the protein CAWSVRSGYTGELFF.

CDR3 bases: TGTGCCAGCAGGGACACCCACGAGCAGTACTTC. As protein: CASRDTHEQYF. The chain carries TRBV28 and TRBJ2-7; possibly TRBD1 for D (5 bases). The CDR3 covers 11 residues. Germline V gene lookup returns CDR1 MDHEN and CDR2 SYDVKM. V was cut by 6 bases and J by 5 bases, with 8 bases left in between.

This clone is a singleton in its sample. One end of the junction does not line up with germline, which may come from a read error. This sequence joins TRBV7-9 and TRBJ2-7; 7 bases agree with TRBD1. Germline CDR1 and CDR2: SEHNR and FQNEAQ (reference sequence). The CDR3 has 12 amino acids. The CDR3 bases are TGTGCCAGCAGCTTAGCTTCCGGGACAGTTATCTTC. It encodes CASSLASGTVIF.

In this sample, this clone turned up a few times. Different DNA sequences within this sample yield the same CDR3. The CDR3 region is CASSLSATNEKLFF. CDR3 DNA: TGTGCCAGCAGCCTCAGTGCAACTAATGAAAAACTGTTTTTT. The V and J genes are TRBV5-8 and TRBJ1-4; D call uncertain. Deletions cut 4 bases from V and 0 bases from J, with 7 bases between. The CDR3 runs 14 residues. The germline CDR1 and CDR2 sequences are SGHTS and YDEGEE.

Comments on this clone: This sample includes further DNA sequences coding for the same CDR3. V gene TRBV6-5 combines with J gene TRBJ1-5, with D hard to call. The CDR3 length is 13 residues. Germline V CDR1 and CDR2: MNHEY, SVGAGI. Trimming took off 6 bases at V and 0 bases at J, with 6 bases between the two ends. CDR3 protein: CASSRGSNQPQHF. Here the CDR3 DNA reads TGTGCCAGCAGCCGGGGTAGCAATCAGCCCCAGCATTTT.

J is TRBJ2-7 and V is TRBV14; D perhaps matches TRBD2 (6 bases). This CDR3 region has 15 residues. With 5 bases removed from V and 4 bases from J, the gap between germline ends came to 18 bases. Germline loops: CDR1 SGHDN, CDR2 FVKESK. The CDR3 is CASSFYGSGLYEQYF. CDR3 nucleotides: TGTGCCAGCAGCTTTTACGGATCGGGACTTTACGAGCAGTACTTC.

This rearrangement joins TRBV19 to TRBJ2-2, with a tentative D call TRBD2 (5 bases). The CDR3 has 15 residues. Germline-derived CDR1 and CDR2 are LNHDA and SQIVND (reference sequence). With 9 bases removed from V and 3 bases from J, the gap between germline ends came to 17 bases. The chain's CDR3 is CASNRRTGYTGELFF. CDR3 nucleotide sequence: TGTGCCAGCAACAGACGGACTGGGTACACCGGGGAGCTGTTTTTT.

This chain links TRBV9 with TRBJ1-5; TRBD1 might be the D (5 bases). The CDR3 is 15 amino acids. The V end lost 0 bases, the J end lost 4 bases, and 11 bases lay between the germline ends. Germline-derived CDR1 and CDR2 are SGDLS and YYNGEE. The CDR3 bases are TGTGCCAGCAGCGTAGGATCGGGGGAAAATCAGCCCCAGCATTTT. This codes for CASSVGSGENQPQHF.

The table lists this clone with a count of one. The chain uses TRBV19 and TRBJ2-2, with 8 bases lining up with TRBD2. The germline gives CDR1 LNHDA, CDR2 SQIVND (reference sequence). This CDR3 has 14 amino acids. V gave up 8 bases and J gave up 1 base; unmatched junction bases: 3. CDR3 DNA: TGTGCCAGTCGGGGGGGAGAGAACACCGGGGAGCTGTTTTTT. It codes for CASRGGENTGELFF.

The chain has TRBV19 and TRBJ1-2, with D uncertain. V lost 5 bases to trimming and J lost 0 bases, with 19 bases between them. The germline V gene encodes CDR1 LNHDA and CDR2 SQIVND (reference sequence). CDR3 length: 17 amino acids. The CDR3 loop reads CASSPPLHSYSNYGYTF. The CDR3 region has the DNA TGTGCCAGTAGTCCCCCGCTGCACAGTTATTCTAACTATGGCTACACCTTC.

The rearrangement joins TRBV19 to TRBJ1-2; 8 positions agree with TRBD1. The V and J ends lost 7 bases and 3 bases, in that order; junction bases with no gene match: 13. CDR1 is LNHDA and CDR2 is SQIVND in the germline V gene (reference sequence). This CDR3 comprises 16 residues. The CDR3 nucleotides read TGTGCCAGTACCGACGATTTGACAGGGGCTGACTATGGCTACACCTTC. Residues: CASTDDLTGADYGYTF. Together with reference TRBV19 and TRBJ1-2, the CDR3 gives the full variable domain: DGGITQSPKYLFRKEGQNVTLSCEQNLNHDAMYWYRQDPGQGLRLIYYSQIVNDFQKGDIAEGYSVSREKKESFPLTVTSAQKNPTAFYLCASTDDLTGADYGYTFGSGTRLTVV.

A word on this clone: One end of the junction does not line up with germline, which may come from a read error. This chain uses TRBV12-3 or TRBV12-4 with TRBJ2-7, with TRBD2 matching over 12 bases. The CDR3 sequence is 12 residues long. Written as DNA, the CDR3 is TGTGCCAGCAGTCCGGGACTAGCGGGTGGGTTTTGG. It translates to CASSPGLAGGFW.

This chain uses TRBV13 with TRBJ2-1, with 9 positions matching TRBD1. Looked up from germline, CDR1 is PRHDT and CDR2 is FYEKMQ (reference sequence). CDR3 size: 15 residues. V lost 1 base and J lost 7; bases outside the gene matches: 5. This CDR3 reads CASSLDRGRANEQFF. The CDR3, as DNA: TGTGCCAGCAGCTTAGACAGGGGGCGTGCGAATGAGCAGTTCTTC.

This rearrangement joins TRBV13 to TRBJ1-1; D unclear. The CDR3 is 12 residues long. Per the germline V gene, CDR1 is PRHDT and CDR2 is FYEKMQ (reference sequence). V was pared by 5 bases and J by 11 bases, with 15 bases between. The CDR3 sequence: CASSPPESSAFF. Here the CDR3 DNA reads TGTGCCAGCAGCCCGCCAGAAAGTTCGGCTTTCTTT.

The chain has TRBV11-2 and TRBJ1-1; 7 bases are a match to TRBD1. Germline values: CDR1 SGHAT, CDR2 FQNNGV. Losses at the gene ends were 4 bases for V and 6 bases for J; bases not matched to a gene: 8. This CDR3 spans 14 amino acids. The CDR3 sequence: CASSSSPTGSEAFF. The CDR3 DNA reads TGTGCCAGCAGCTCCTCCCCGACAGGGTCTGAAGCTTTCTTT.

V gene TRBV19 combines with J gene TRBJ2-1; TRBD2 aligns across 14 bases. J gave up 7 bases and V 8 bases, and 4 bases lay outside the gene matches. From germline, CDR1 is LNHDA and CDR2 SQIVND (reference sequence). The length of the CDR3 is 14 residues. This chain's CDR3 is CASGTSGGGNEQFF. The CDR3 DNA sequence: TGTGCCAGTGGGACTAGCGGGGGTGGGAATGAGCAGTTCTTC.

The chain links TRBV15 to TRBJ1-4; the D gene is possibly TRBD1 (6 bases). The CDR3 runs 16 residues. Trimming stripped 0 bases from V and 6 bases from J, with 14 bases between. CDR1 LNHNV and CDR2 YYDKDF come from the germline V gene (reference sequence). CDR3 sequence (DNA): TGTGCCACCAGCAGAGATAATTTAGGGGGGGATGAAAAACTGTTTTTT. Amino acid sequence: CATSRDNLGGDEKLFF.

The rearrangement uses TRBV19 and TRBJ2-2, with TRBD1 matching 8 bases. With 5 bases clipped from V and 2 bases from J, the junction kept 7 bases outside the gene matches. The CDR3 is 16 amino acids. The germline V gene has CDR1 LNHDA and CDR2 SQIVND (reference sequence). CDR3 region: CASSPRGQGNTGELFF. Here the CDR3 DNA reads TGTGCCAGTAGTCCCCGCGGACAGGGTAACACCGGGGAGCTGTTTTTT.